This T cell receptor (beta chain) is drawn from a study of T cells after posttransplantation cyclophosphamide. Findings and limits, study-wide: TRB clonality was highly associated with recipient CMV seropositivity and reactivation.

In its sample, this clone was seen many times. Its antigen is currently unknown. The CDR3 is 16 amino acids. V lost 0 bases and J lost 3, with 12 bases in between. CDR1 and CDR2 from the germline V gene are PRHDT and FYEKMQ (reference sequence). The protocol was immunoSEQ multiplex PCR, while the TCRdb copy is restricted to in-frame clones and leaves out a portion. The sample has 25,000 to 30,000 clones, none seen only once. The receptor was derived from a woman between 55 and 75 years old in good health, CMV-negative, and a related stem cell transplant donor. V is TRBV13 and J is TRBJ2-1; D perhaps matches TRBD2 (5 bases). The specimen was PBMCs. Written as DNA, the CDR3 is TGTGCCAGCAGCTTAGGCGCCGGGGTAAGCTACAATGAGCAGTTCTTC. As protein: CASSLGAGVSYNEQFF. The variable domain in full, with the rest retrieved from reference TRBV13 and TRBJ2-1, is AAGVIQSPRHLIKEKRETATLKCYPIPRHDTVYWYQQGPGQDPQFLISFYEKMQSDKGSIPDRFSAQQFSDYHSELNMSSLELGDSALYFCASSLGAGVSYNEQFFGPGTRLTVL.